This T cell receptor (beta chain) was documented in a study of blood T cell repertoires in COVID-19. Study in general: From T cells, B-cell-depleted T cells, or PBMCs came the material, which was cDNA or gDNA.

From germline, CDR1 is SNHLY and CDR2 FYNNEI. The CDR3 loop spans 14 amino acids. Trimming took 8 bases from V and 0 from J, leaving 10 bases between them. Study members were between 18 and 89 years old and lived in 20 to 30 US regions. In the original processing: Using reference gene primer amplification, nucleated cell counts were estimated. This table comes from immunoSEQ multiplex PCR, and its TCRdb copy is limited to in-frame clones, with some not included. That table gives V, J and clone size, and the DNA gave D and trimming. The table records about 400,000 clones, approximately 91% of them present only once.

The chain combines TRBV2 with TRBJ2-2; maybe TRBD1 (6 bases). The sample was PBMCs or T cells enriched from blood (not recorded which). The TCR was taken from a woman aged 40 to 49 with acute COVID-19. The CDR3 sequence: CASHRTANTGELFF. CDR3 coding DNA: TGTGCCAGCCACAGGACAGCGAACACCGGGGAGCTGTTTTTT. Combining the CDR3 with reference TRBV2 and TRBJ2-2 gives the whole variable domain EPEVTQTPSHQVTQMGQEVILRCVPISNHLYFYWYRQILGQKVEFLVSFYNNEISEKSEIFDDQFSVERPDGSNFTLKIRSTKLEDSAMYFCASHRTANTGELFFGEGSRLTVL.